Listed below are T cell receptor beta chains from one sample, sequenced in a study of cytomegalovirus exposure and HLA in healthy donors. The protocol was immunoSEQ multiplex PCR, while the TCRdb copy is restricted to in-frame clones and leaves out a portion. The sample holds about 200,000 clones; approximately 80% are singletons and the top ten take approximately 3%. Sequenced: PBMCs. These receptors were collected from a woman aged 25 to 39 in good health and CMV-seronegative. Both conserved end residues are trimmed from each CDR3. A D gene is named only where the DNA matches it firmly.

V gene	D gene	J gene	CDR3 protein
TRBV6-6	TRBD1	TRBJ1-2	ASSGTGISYGYP
TRBV11-1	TRBD1	TRBJ2-7	ASSSQPTGADEQY
TRBV9	.	TRBJ2-7	ASSVARGPWDEQY
TRBV21-1	.	TRBJ1-5	ASSKRGIGGSNQPQH
TRBV12-5	.	TRBJ2-5	ASRRGRGETQY
TRBV6-4	.	TRBJ1-1	ASRKDRMNTEAF
TRBV2	TRBD1	TRBJ2-7	ATTKGMGTGHYEQY
TRBV5-4	TRBD2	TRBJ2-7	ASSFNGGIYEQY
TRBV6-1	.	TRBJ1-5	ASSGPSGGIGNQPQH
TRBV5-8	TRBD2	TRBJ2-1	ASSLVGSGGNNEQF
TRBV4-1	.	TRBJ2-3	ASSQDRQAGYVDTQY
TRBV7-9	.	TRBJ2-5	ASSSGQQETQY
TRBV5-1	.	TRBJ1-2	ASSWGHYGYT
TRBV13	TRBD1	TRBJ1-1	ASSSTGRPEAF
TRBV7-9	.	TRBJ2-7	ASSLGVAIEQY
TRBV21-1	.	TRBJ2-5	ASSTSGQGIGETQY
TRBV9	.	TRBJ2-1	ASSGRYRDSNEQF
TRBV27	.	TRBJ2-3	ASSFSARGDTQY
TRBV7-9	.	TRBJ1-4	ASSAGPREKLF
TRBV21-1	.	TRBJ2-7	ASSKRSGTGDSYEQY
TRBV5-6	TRBD2	TRBJ2-1	ASSPRGERGGRSYNEQF
TRBV19	TRBD1	TRBJ1-1	ASRGQGARLAF
TRBV10-3	.	.	ATAGWGGNEGEQY
TRBV27	.	TRBJ1-2	ASSLRREGRYGYT
TRBV28	.	TRBJ2-1	ASSLVQGLLNEQF
TRBV15	TRBD1	TRBJ2-7	ATSTGTDPSYEQY
TRBV5-1	.	TRBJ2-5	ASSLGAAQETQY
TRBV13	.	TRBJ2-1	ASILSGSYNEQF
TRBV18	TRBD2	TRBJ2-7	ASSRQTSPLLEQY